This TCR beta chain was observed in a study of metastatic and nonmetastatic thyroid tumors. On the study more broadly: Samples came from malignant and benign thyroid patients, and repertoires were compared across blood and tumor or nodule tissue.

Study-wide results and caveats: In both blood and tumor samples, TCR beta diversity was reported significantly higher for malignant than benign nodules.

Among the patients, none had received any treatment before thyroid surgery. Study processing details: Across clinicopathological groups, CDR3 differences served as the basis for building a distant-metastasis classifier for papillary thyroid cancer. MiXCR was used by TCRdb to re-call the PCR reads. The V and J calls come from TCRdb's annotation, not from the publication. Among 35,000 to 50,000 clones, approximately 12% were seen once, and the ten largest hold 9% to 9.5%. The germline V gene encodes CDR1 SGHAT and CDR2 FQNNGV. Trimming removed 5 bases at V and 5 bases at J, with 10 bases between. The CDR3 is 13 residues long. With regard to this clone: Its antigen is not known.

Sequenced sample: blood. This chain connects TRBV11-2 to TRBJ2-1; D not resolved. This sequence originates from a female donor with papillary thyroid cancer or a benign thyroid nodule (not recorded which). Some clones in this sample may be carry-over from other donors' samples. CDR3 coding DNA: TGTGCCAGCAGCCGTGGCTGGAACAATGAGCAGTTCTTC. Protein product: CASSRGWNNEQFF. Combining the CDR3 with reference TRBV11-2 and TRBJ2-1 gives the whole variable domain EAGVAQSPRYKIIEKRQSVAFWCNPISGHATLYWYQQILGQGPKLLIQFQNNGVVDDSQLPKDRFSAERLKGVDSTLKIQPAKLEDSAVYLCASSRGWNNEQFFGPGTRLTVL.